The clone carrying this T cell receptor (beta chain) has more than one count but fewer than ten. Its antigen remains unidentified. V was shortened by 5 bases and J by 1 base, with 14 bases between the two germline ends. CDR3 length: 14 residues. Germline V CDR1 and CDR2: GTSNPN, SVGIG (reference sequence). Time point described: healthy volunteer bleed at 6 weeks. Someone pulled total RNA out of unfractionated whole blood. This record comes from a study of human T cells and chemical hapten exposure. Whole-study context: TCR yields differed between samples (mainly from small differences in pooled library volume).

Study conclusions and caveats: TCRs at a frequency above 1 in 1000 stayed unchanged with DPC sensitization.

Unique molecular identifiers were attached to individual cDNA molecules during library preparation. MiXCR was run by TCRdb on the RACE reads, yielding one entry per CDR3 protein. The sample shows about 47,000 distinct CDR3 sequences, about 3.7% of them seen only once. The chain is built from TRBV30 and TRBJ1-1, with D hard to call. The sequencing sample was made of whole blood. This TCR came from a human donor in good health. Some clones in this sample may be carry-over from other donors' samples. The CDR3 DNA is TGTGCCTGGGAGAGAGACAAAAGGAACACTGAAGCTTTCTTT. As protein: CAWERDKRNTEAFF.